The 27 T cell receptor beta chains given below trace back to one sample, sequenced in a study of T cells in Graves' hyperthyroidism and ophthalmopathy (dated by TCRdb to between 2018 and 2021). Library creation used multiplex PCR. These reads were obtained on an Illumina HiSeq 2000. TCR beta CDR3 regions were amplified from RNA transcripts. A first-round RT-PCR of the TCR CDR3 used the HTBI primer set with the Qiagen OneStep RT-PCR kit. Using fastp at Q25 and MiXCR, TCRdb reprocessed the public reads and kept productive beta chains. Rows with one shared CDR3 protein collapse into an entry with the most common genes and DNA. This sample holds 500,000 to 750,000 distinct CDR3 sequences; approximately 14% were observed only once. The top ten clones comprise under 7.5% of the sample. The sequencing sample was made of blood. These receptors were collected from a young woman with Graves' hyperthyroidism.

This clonotype was counted at least ten times. This sequence joins TRBV12-3 or TRBV12-4 and TRBJ2-3; either TRBD1 or TRBD2 may supply D (6 bases each). The CDR3 totals 17 residues. V gave up 7 bases and J gave up 0 bases, with 20 bases separating them. CDR3 region: CASTLLGGGVSTDTQYF. The CDR3 nucleotides read TGTGCCAGCACCCTACTCGGGGGCGGGGTAAGCACAGATACGCAGTATTTT.

This clonotype was detected ten times or more. V and J are TRBV5-1 and TRBJ1-2, with 9 bases matching TRBD1. Germline V CDR1 and CDR2: SGHRS, YFSETQ. This CDR3 has 15 residues. V lost 1 base to trimming and J lost 1 base; unmatched junction nucleotides: 2. The CDR3 DNA reads as TGCGCCAGCAGCTTGACGACAGGGGGTAACTATGGCTACACCTTC. Amino acids: CASSLTTGGNYGYTF.

V and J are TRBV20-1 and TRBJ2-7; TRBD2 aligns across 8 bases. This CDR3 region has 14 residues. The germline V gene encodes CDR1 DFQATT and CDR2 SNEGSKA (reference sequence). V was clipped by 7 bases and J by 2 bases; unmatched bases: 10. CDR3 loop: CSVTGGARTYEQYF. In DNA form, the CDR3 reads TGCAGTGTCACGGGGGGGGCTCGGACCTACGAGCAGTACTTC.

This clonotype came up many times. The chain joins TRBV30 to TRBJ2-1; D possibly matches TRBD1 or TRBD2 (5 bases each). There are 13 residues in the CDR3. Germline assignment: CDR1 GTSNPN and CDR2 SVGIG (reference sequence). V was shortened by 8 bases and J by 2 bases, with 13 bases between the two germline ends. The CDR3: CALERGAYNEQFF. CDR3 DNA sequence: TGTGCCCTCGAGAGGGGTGCCTACAATGAGCAGTTCTTC.

This clonotype was seen at least ten times. The CDR3 DNA is TGTGCCTGGAGTGCTTCTAGGTACACTGAAGCTTTCTTT. Amino acids: CAWSASRYTEAFF. V usage is TRBV30 and J usage is TRBJ1-1; the D is unclear. Trimming removed 1 base at V and 3 bases at J, with 9 bases between. This CDR3 is 13 amino acids long. Looked up from germline, CDR1 is GTSNPN and CDR2 is SVGIG (reference sequence).

V gene TRBV7-3 combines with J gene TRBJ2-1; maybe TRBD2 (5 bases). This CDR3 has 15 residues. Germline V gene sequence: CDR1 SGHTA, CDR2 FQGTGA. Trimming left V 3 bases short and J 7 bases short, with 16 bases between. The CDR3, as DNA: TGTGCCAGCAGCTTCAGCGGCCAAGCTAGGAATGAGCAGTTCTTC. Protein product: CASSFSGQARNEQFF. The full variable domain, with the rest looked up from reference TRBV7-3 and TRBJ2-1, is GAGVSQTPSNKVTEKGKYVELRCDPISGHTALYWYRQSLGQGPEFLIYFQGTGAADDSGLPNDRFFAVRPEGSVSTLKIQRTERGDSAVYLCASSFSGQARNEQFFGPGTRLTVL.

This clonotype has more than one count but fewer than ten. CDR3 protein: CSASSGGRSETQYF. In nucleotides, the CDR3 is TGCAGTGCTAGCTCTGGCGGGAGATCTGAGACCCAGTACTTC. The chain is built from TRBV20-1 and TRBJ2-5; 7 bases match TRBD2. Germline V gene sequence: CDR1 DFQATT, CDR2 SNEGSKA (reference sequence). This CDR3 has 14 residues. The junction had 9 bases not matched to a gene; V was cut back by 3 bases and J by 5 bases.

This clonotype has ten or more counts. V and J are TRBV7-9 and TRBJ1-1; TRBD1 is a possible D gene (6 bases). Trimming removed 7 bases from V and 1 base from J, with 16 bases in between. This CDR3 contains 15 residues. CDR1 and CDR2 (germline): SEHNR, FQNEAQ (reference sequence). CDR3 sequence reads: CASTLGGGKNTEAFF. CDR3 in DNA: TGTGCCAGCACCCTGGGGGGGGGCAAGAACACTGAAGCTTTCTTT.

This clonotype is a singleton in its sample. The chain combines TRBV7-2 with TRBJ2-5, with D possibly matching TRBD2 (5 bases). The germline CDR1 and CDR2 sequences are SGHTA and FQGNSA. The CDR3 is 14 amino acids. The V gene lost 5 bases and the J gene lost 4 bases, with 14 bases spanning the gap. As DNA, the CDR3 is TGTGCCAGCAGCCAGACCCCAGGAGGAGAGACCCAGTACTTC. Translated: CASSQTPGGETQYF. Complete variable domain (other parts from reference TRBV7-2 and TRBJ2-5): GAGVSQSPSNKVTEKGKDVELRCDPISGHTALYWYRQSLGQGLEFLIYFQGNSAPDKSGLPSDRFSAERTGGSVSTLTIQRTQQEDSAVYLCASSQTPGGETQYFGPGTRLLVL.

This clonotype appeared a few times. The chain combines TRBV2 with TRBJ2-7; D ambiguous. The CDR3 runs to 14 residues. V lost 4 bases and J 2 bases, leaving 12 bases between the germline ends. Germline V lookup: CDR1 SNHLY, CDR2 FYNNEI. The CDR3, as DNA: TGTGCCAGCAGTGTCCAGGTGGGTCCCTACGAGCAGTACTTC. It specifies CASSVQVGPYEQYF.

This clonotype was counted only a few times. The gene calls are TRBV27 and TRBJ2-1; no clear D. V shed 5 bases and J shed 5 bases, with 16 bases lying between them. This CDR3 spans 15 amino acids. Germline V gene lookup returns CDR1 MNHEY and CDR2 SMNVEV (reference sequence). The DNA for the CDR3 is TGTGCCAGCAGTAATTCGAATGTGGGCAACAATGAGCAGTTCTTC. This codes for CASSNSNVGNNEQFF.

This clonotype was counted only a few times. The J gene is TRBJ1-5, the V gene TRBV7-6, with 7 bases matching TRBD1. V lost 1 base, J lost 0 bases, and 3 bases stayed unmatched. CDR1 is SGHVS, CDR2 FNYEAQ, per germline. The CDR3 runs 16 residues. In DNA form, the CDR3 reads TGTGCCAGCAGCTTAGGGGACAGTTATAGCAATCAGCCCCAGCATTTT. As protein: CASSLGDSYSNQPQHF.

The rearrangement joins TRBV4-2 to TRBJ2-1; TRBD2 aligns across 7 bases. V was clipped by 1 base and J by 2 bases; unmatched bases: 5. Germline V gene data show CDR1 as LGHNA and CDR2 as YNFKEQ. The CDR3 contains 16 residues. CDR3 amino acids: CASSQVGGSPYNEQFF. In DNA form, the CDR3 reads TGTGCCAGCAGCCAAGTCGGCGGGAGTCCCTACAATGAGCAGTTCTTC.

This clonotype has only a few counts. The chain carries TRBV4-1 and TRBJ2-6; perhaps TRBD1 as D (5 bases). The CDR3 extends over 19 amino acids. The V end lost 0 bases, the J end lost 0 bases, and 15 bases lay between the germline ends. Germline CDR1 reads MGHRA; CDR2 reads YSYEKL. CDR3 protein: CASSQDRNQGLSGANVLTF. The CDR3 nucleotides are TGCGCCAGCAGCCAAGATAGAAATCAGGGCCTCTCTGGGGCCAACGTCCTGACTTTC.

This clonotype occurred many times. V usage is TRBV5-5 and J usage is TRBJ2-1, with D uncertain. CDR1 SGHKS and CDR2 YYEKEE come from the germline V gene (reference sequence). This CDR3 spans 14 amino acids. V shed 2 bases and J shed 8 bases, with 14 bases lying between them. The CDR3 loop reads CASSFRSGAHEQFF. For the CDR3, the DNA is TGTGCCAGCAGCTTCAGGAGTGGAGCGCATGAGCAGTTCTTC.

This clonotype has more than one count but fewer than ten. This may be a read error, as it is one base from a much larger clone. The CDR3 region is CVSSLASTPNQPQHF. CDR3 bases: TGTGTCAGCAGCTTAGCTTCGACCCCAAATCAGCCCCAGCATTTT. The V call is TRBV7-2, the J call TRBJ1-5; no firm D call. Germline CDR1 SGHTA, CDR2 FQGNSA. The CDR3 contains 15 residues.

This clonotype was counted at least ten times. This rearrangement joins TRBV5-5 to TRBJ2-7, with 13 bases lining up with TRBD2. CDR1 and CDR2 from the germline V gene are SGHKS and YYEKEE (reference sequence). The CDR3 is 15 residues long. J lost 2 bases, V lost 5 bases, and 4 bases had no gene match. CDR3 bases: TGTGCCAGCAGACCCGGACTAGCGGGAGCCTACGAGCAGTACTTC. It translates to CASRPGLAGAYEQYF.

This clonotype has at least ten counts. J is TRBJ1-1 and V is TRBV12-3 or TRBV12-4; 7 bases match TRBD1. The J segment lost 3 bases and the V segment lost 9 bases, leaving 10 bases of the junction unmatched. The CDR3 loop spans 14 amino acids. CDR3 protein: CASETTGLDTEAFF. CDR3 DNA: TGTGCCAGTGAGACGACAGGGCTTGACACTGAAGCTTTCTTT.

This clonotype has at least ten counts. The chain joins TRBV7-2 to TRBJ2-7; the match to TRBD2 covers 12 bases. In germline, CDR1 is SGHTA, CDR2 FQGNSA. Losses at the gene ends were 4 bases for V and 4 bases for J; bases not matched to a gene: 8. This CDR3 has 16 residues. This chain's CDR3 is CASSSDTGLAGYEQYF. In DNA, the CDR3 is TGTGCCAGCAGCTCCGATACCGGACTAGCGGGATACGAGCAGTACTTC.

This clonotype was counted ten times or more. This chain uses TRBV29-1 with TRBJ1-5; D not resolved. Germline lookup yields CDR1 SQVTM and CDR2 ANQGSEA. The CDR3 is 11 residues long. Trimming shortened V by 4 bases and J by 4 bases, and 5 bases separated the two germline ends. The CDR3 DNA reads TGCAGCGTTGGTGAGAATCAGCCCCAGCATTTT. Its translation: CSVGENQPQHF. The full variable domain, with the rest looked up from reference TRBV29-1 and TRBJ1-5, is SAVISQKPSRDICQRGTSLTIQCQVDSQVTMMFWYRQQPGQSLTLIATANQGSEATYESGFVIDKFPISRPNLTFSTLTVSNMSPEDSSIYLCSVGENQPQHFGDGTRLSIL.

This clonotype was counted at least ten times. The V call is TRBV30, the J call TRBJ2-7; possibly TRBD2 for D (6 bases). The V and J ends lost 1 base and 4 bases respectively, with 11 bases between them. The CDR3 is 13 amino acids. Germline loops: CDR1 GTSNPN, CDR2 SVGIG (reference sequence). As DNA, the CDR3 is TGTGCCTGGAGTGATAGCGGAGGTTACGAGCAGTACTTC. Its translation: CAWSDSGGYEQYF.

This clonotype was seen many times. This chain links TRBV7-6 with TRBJ1-2; D not resolved. Trimming took off 5 bases at V and 8 bases at J, with 15 bases between the two ends. Germline CDR1 is SGHVS and CDR2 is FNYEAQ. The CDR3 contains 13 residues. CDR3 loop: CASSQTRGGGYTF. In DNA form, the CDR3 reads TGTGCCAGCAGCCAGACGCGCGGAGGAGGCTACACCTTC.

This clonotype was counted at least ten times. J is TRBJ2-5 and V is TRBV6-2 or TRBV6-3; D tentatively reads TRBD1 or TRBD2 (5 bases each). V lost 2 bases and J lost 2, with 15 bases in between. CDR1 is MNHEY and CDR2 is SVGEGT in the germline V gene. There are 16 residues in the CDR3. The CDR3 here is CASSYVRERWQETQYF. CDR3 sequence (DNA): TGTGCCAGCAGTTACGTCAGGGAGAGGTGGCAAGAGACCCAGTACTTC.

This clonotype has at least ten counts. The V gene is TRBV11-3, the J gene TRBJ2-1, with TRBD2 matching 9 bases. The germline CDR1 and CDR2 sequences are SGHNT and YENEEA. V shed 8 bases, J shed 7 bases, and the junction held 15 bases outside the gene matches. The CDR3 sequence is 16 residues long. CDR3 sequence: CASAQQSGGRGNEQFF. The CDR3 region has the DNA TGTGCCAGCGCCCAACAGTCGGGCGGGAGGGGTAATGAGCAGTTCTTC.

The chain carries TRBV12-3 or TRBV12-4 and TRBJ1-2; 7 nucleotides agree with TRBD1. CDR3 length equals 14 residues. J was trimmed by 2 bases and V by 6 bases; bases with no gene match: 6. CDR3 coding DNA: TGTGCCAGCAGCCTCAGGGGGGGGAACTATGGCTACACCTTC. Its translation: CASSLRGGNYGYTF.

This clonotype was seen many times. The CDR3 region has the DNA TGCAGTGCTAGCCCGGGACATCAGAACACTGAAGCTTTCTTT. This gives the protein CSASPGHQNTEAFF. The V and J genes are TRBV20-1 and TRBJ1-1, with TRBD1 as a possible D gene (6 bases). Per the germline V gene, CDR1 is DFQATT and CDR2 is SNEGSKA (reference sequence). This CDR3 has 14 residues. V lost 3 bases and J lost 1, with 12 bases in between.

The chain uses TRBV10-3 and TRBJ2-2; D possibly matches TRBD1 or TRBD2 (5 bases each). V was pared by 6 bases and J by 3 bases, with 11 bases between. CDR3 length equals 14 residues. CDR1 is ENHRY, CDR2 SYGVKD, per germline. This chain's CDR3 is CAISRDGDTGELFF. The CDR3 DNA reads TGTGCCATCAGCCGGGACGGTGACACCGGGGAGCTGTTTTTT.